This is a list of T cell receptor beta chains from one sample in a study of CD8+ T cells in alopecia areata. Repertoires were generated with immunoSEQ multiplex PCR, while TCRdb's copy carries only in-frame clones and drops some. The sample contains about 130,000 clones, 49% of which appear only once. The material was CD8+ T cells sorted from blood, obtained at week 0. Every receptor here comes from a human donor with alopecia areata. Each CDR3 is given with its conserved first and last residue. D genes are given only for firm matches. A clone size is listed for some rows: how often the clone was seen (once, few, many), or a class if it is expanded.

d_gene: NA
v_gene: TRBV21-1
abundance: few
j_gene: TRBJ1-6
len: 17
CDR3aa: CASSKGVEGSDNSPLHF
CDR3nt: TGTGCCAGCAGCAAAGGAGTCGAAGGGAGCGATAATTCACCCCTCCACTTT

d_gene: NA
v_gene: TRBV30
abundance: NA
j_gene: TRBJ2-7
len: 17
CDR3aa: CAWSVLSIRATANEQYF
CDR3nt: TGTGCCTGGAGTGTTTTGTCGATAAGGGCCACCGCCAATGAGCAGTACTTC

d_gene: NA
v_gene: TRBV30
abundance: once
j_gene: TRBJ2-1
len: 13
CDR3aa: CAWSATPGTEQFF
CDR3nt: TGTGCCTGGAGCGCAACACCCGGGACCGAGCAGTTCTTC

d_gene: TRBD2
v_gene: TRBV19
abundance: few
j_gene: TRBJ2-1
len: 15
CDR3aa: CASTLAGETYNEQFF
CDR3nt: TGTGCCAGTACTCTAGCGGGGGAAACATACAATGAGCAGTTCTTC

d_gene: TRBD1
v_gene: TRBV7-9
abundance: NA
j_gene: TRBJ1-5
len: 14
CDR3aa: CASSMTGVDQPQHF
CDR3nt: TGTGCCAGCAGCATGACAGGGGTCGATCAGCCCCAGCATTTT

d_gene: TRBD1
v_gene: TRBV14
abundance: few
j_gene: TRBJ2-3
len: 16
CDR3aa: CASSLRDRGWTDTQYF
CDR3nt: TGTGCCAGCAGCCTCCGGGACAGGGGTTGGACAGATACGCAGTATTTT

d_gene: NA
v_gene: TRBV7-9
abundance: few
j_gene: TRBJ2-1
len: 14
CDR3aa: CASSLDGDSDEQFF
CDR3nt: TGTGCCAGCAGCTTAGATGGGGATTCTGATGAGCAGTTCTTC

d_gene: NA
v_gene: TRBV30
abundance: NA
j_gene: TRBJ2-4
len: 15
CDR3aa: CAWTLGGAAKNIQYF
CDR3nt: TGTGCCTGGACCCTGGGGGGAGCAGCCAAAAACATTCAGTACTTC

d_gene: NA
v_gene: TRBV10-2
abundance: few
j_gene: TRBJ2-3
len: 12
CDR3aa: CASRRGEDTQYF
CDR3nt: TGCGCCAGCCGACGGGGAGAGGATACGCAGTATTTT

d_gene: NA
v_gene: TRBV14
abundance: NA
j_gene: TRBJ1-1
len: 15
CDR3aa: CASSQEGGVVTEAFF
CDR3nt: TGTGCCAGCAGCCAAGAGGGGGGAGTGGTCACTGAAGCTTTCTTT

d_gene: NA
v_gene: TRBV5-6
abundance: NA
j_gene: TRBJ1-2
len: 12
CDR3aa: CASSLQGDGYTF
CDR3nt: TGTGCCAGCAGCTTACAGGGCGATGGCTACACCTTC

d_gene: NA
v_gene: TRBV7-9
abundance: many
j_gene: TRBJ1-3
len: 14
CDR3aa: CATKTRAEENTIYF
CDR3nt: TGTGCCACCAAGACGAGGGCTGAGGAAAACACCATATATTTT

d_gene: NA
v_gene: TRBV12-5
abundance: NA
j_gene: TRBJ1-5
len: 11
CDR3aa: CASGYTQPQHF
CDR3nt: TGTGCTAGTGGTTATACTCAGCCCCAGCATTTT

d_gene: NA
v_gene: TRBV6-5
abundance: NA
j_gene: TRBJ2-1
len: 15
CDR3aa: CASSLDGSSYNEQFF
CDR3nt: TGTGCCAGCAGTTTGGACGGTAGCTCCTACAATGAGCAGTTCTTC

d_gene: NA
v_gene: TRBV12-5
abundance: NA
j_gene: TRBJ2-7
len: 16
CDR3aa: CASGLVPPNHHYEQYF
CDR3nt: TGTGCTAGTGGTTTGGTACCCCCCAATCATCACTACGAGCAGTACTTC

d_gene: TRBD1
v_gene: TRBV29-1
abundance: NA
j_gene: TRBJ1-2
len: 14
CDR3aa: CSVEDKGTEWGYTF
CDR3nt: TGCAGCGTTGAAGACAAGGGGACAGAGTGGGGCTACACCTTC

d_gene: NA
v_gene: TRBV6-5
abundance: NA
j_gene: TRBJ1-2
len: 13
CDR3aa: CASSYGFNYGYTF
CDR3nt: TGTGCCAGCAGTTACGGGTTCAACTATGGCTACACCTTC